Following are 5 T cell receptor beta chains from one sample sequenced in a study of shared clonotypes between healthy human individuals. TCRdb's copy holds only in-frame clones and misses some; the assay was immunoSEQ multiplex PCR. This repertoire shows 2 million to 2.5 million clones, around 93% found once; its top ten account for around 0.35%. Sequencing input: naive CD4+ T cells from PBMCs. Subset of the sample: CD45RA+ positively selected. The receptors come from a man aged 18 to 29 in good health. Some clones in this sample may be carry-over from other donors' samples.

The chain links TRBV30 to TRBJ2-1, with 12 bases lining up with TRBD2. The CDR3 sequence is 16 residues long. Trimming at V came to 0 bases and at J to 7 bases, leaving 7 bases not matched to a gene. CDR1 and CDR2 (germline): GTSNPN, SVGIG (reference sequence). The CDR3 nucleotides read TGTGCCTGGAGTGTACTAGCGGGAGGAGTAGGAAATGAGCAGTTCTTC. Its protein product is CAWSVLAGGVGNEQFF. Together with reference TRBV30 and TRBJ2-1, the CDR3 gives the full variable domain: SQTIHQWPATLVQPVGSPLSLECTVEGTSNPNLYWYRQAAGRGLQLLFYSVGIGQISSEVPQNLSASRPQDRQFILSSKKLLLSDSGFYLCAWSVLAGGVGNEQFFGPGTRLTVL.

The chain has TRBV5-1 and TRBJ2-1; 7 nucleotides match TRBD2. Per germline, CDR1 SGHRS and CDR2 YFSETQ. V was pared by 2 bases and J by 6 bases, with 11 bases of the junction left unmatched. This CDR3 contains 16 residues. The CDR3 protein is CASSFLRAGDGNEQFF. For the CDR3, the DNA is TGCGCCAGCAGCTTCCTCCGGGCGGGAGATGGCAATGAGCAGTTCTTC.

This sequence joins TRBV2 and TRBJ1-2; tentatively, D is TRBD1 (6 bases). Per the germline V gene, CDR1 is SNHLY and CDR2 is FYNNEI. The V end was cut by 6 bases, the J end by 2 bases, with 10 bases between. The CDR3 runs 13 residues. CDR3 region: CASRRQENYGYTF. The CDR3 nucleotides read TGTGCCAGCAGACGACAGGAGAACTATGGCTACACCTTC. Full variable domain (outside the CDR3, taken from reference TRBV2 and TRBJ1-2): EPEVTQTPSHQVTQMGQEVILRCVPISNHLYFYWYRQILGQKVEFLVSFYNNEISEKSEIFDDQFSVERPDGSNFTLKIRSTKLEDSAMYFCASRRQENYGYTFGSGTRLTVV.

In regard to this clone: Additional DNA sequences in this sample encode the identical CDR3. The chain links TRBV7-2 to TRBJ2-3; tentative D call: TRBD2 (5 bases). With 1 base removed from V and 1 base from J, the gap between germline ends came to 6 bases. This CDR3 is built from 14 residues. CDR1 and CDR2 from the germline V gene are SGHTA and FQGNSA. The CDR3: CASSLEAGTDTQYF. CDR3 nucleotides: TGTGCCAGCAGCTTAGAAGCGGGCACAGATACGCAGTATTTT.

The chain recombines TRBV7-8 with TRBJ2-3; D unclear. Deletions cut 5 bases from V and 4 bases from J, with 7 bases between. The CDR3 is 12 residues long. Germline V gene sequence: CDR1 SGHVS, CDR2 FQNEAQ. The CDR3 bases are TGTGCCAGCAGCCCCGGTTCAGATACGCAGTATTTT. This sequence encodes CASSPGSDTQYF.